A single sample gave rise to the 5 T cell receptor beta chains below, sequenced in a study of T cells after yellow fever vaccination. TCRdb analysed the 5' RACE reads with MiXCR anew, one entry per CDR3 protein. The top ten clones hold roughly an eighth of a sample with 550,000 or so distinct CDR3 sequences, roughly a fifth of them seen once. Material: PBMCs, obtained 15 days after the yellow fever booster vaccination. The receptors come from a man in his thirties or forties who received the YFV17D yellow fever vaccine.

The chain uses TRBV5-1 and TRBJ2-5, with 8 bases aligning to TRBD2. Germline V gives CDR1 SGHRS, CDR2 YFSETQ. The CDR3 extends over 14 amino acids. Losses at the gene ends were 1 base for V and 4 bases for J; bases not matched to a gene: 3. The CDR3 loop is CASSLQRGGETQYF. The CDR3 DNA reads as TGCGCCAGCAGCTTGCAACGGGGGGGAGAGACCCAGTACTTC.

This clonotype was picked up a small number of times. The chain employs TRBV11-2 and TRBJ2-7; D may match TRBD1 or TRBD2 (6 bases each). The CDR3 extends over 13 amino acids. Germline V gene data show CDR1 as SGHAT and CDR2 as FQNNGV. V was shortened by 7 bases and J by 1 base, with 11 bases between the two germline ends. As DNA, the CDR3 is TGTGCCAGCACTCCGGGGGCATCCTACGAGCAGTACTTC. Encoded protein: CASTPGASYEQYF. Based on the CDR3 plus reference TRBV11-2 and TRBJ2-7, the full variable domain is EAGVAQSPRYKIIEKRQSVAFWCNPISGHATLYWYQQILGQGPKLLIQFQNNGVVDDSQLPKDRFSAERLKGVDSTLKIQPAKLEDSAVYLCASTPGASYEQYFGPGTRLTVT.

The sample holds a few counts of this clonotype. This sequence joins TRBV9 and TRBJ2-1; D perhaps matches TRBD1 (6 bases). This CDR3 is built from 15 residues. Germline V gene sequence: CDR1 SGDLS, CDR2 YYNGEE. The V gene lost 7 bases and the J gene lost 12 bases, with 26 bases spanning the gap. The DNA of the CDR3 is TGTGCCAGCGACCCGGGACATGGAAATCGGGTAGTGCAGTTCTTC. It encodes CASDPGHGNRVVQFF.

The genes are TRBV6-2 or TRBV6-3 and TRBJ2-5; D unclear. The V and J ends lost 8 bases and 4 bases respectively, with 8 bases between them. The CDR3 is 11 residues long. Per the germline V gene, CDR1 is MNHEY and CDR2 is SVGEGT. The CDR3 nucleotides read TGTGCCAGCTACTTCCGAGAGACCCAGTACTTC. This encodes CASYFRETQYF.

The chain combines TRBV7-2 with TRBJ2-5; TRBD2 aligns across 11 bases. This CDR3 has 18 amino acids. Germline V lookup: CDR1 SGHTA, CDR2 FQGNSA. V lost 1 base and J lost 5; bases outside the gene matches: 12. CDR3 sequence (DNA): TGTGCCAGCAGCTTAGGGCAGCTAGCGGGAGGAGGTAGGGAGACCCAGTACTTC. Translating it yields CASSLGQLAGGGRETQYF.